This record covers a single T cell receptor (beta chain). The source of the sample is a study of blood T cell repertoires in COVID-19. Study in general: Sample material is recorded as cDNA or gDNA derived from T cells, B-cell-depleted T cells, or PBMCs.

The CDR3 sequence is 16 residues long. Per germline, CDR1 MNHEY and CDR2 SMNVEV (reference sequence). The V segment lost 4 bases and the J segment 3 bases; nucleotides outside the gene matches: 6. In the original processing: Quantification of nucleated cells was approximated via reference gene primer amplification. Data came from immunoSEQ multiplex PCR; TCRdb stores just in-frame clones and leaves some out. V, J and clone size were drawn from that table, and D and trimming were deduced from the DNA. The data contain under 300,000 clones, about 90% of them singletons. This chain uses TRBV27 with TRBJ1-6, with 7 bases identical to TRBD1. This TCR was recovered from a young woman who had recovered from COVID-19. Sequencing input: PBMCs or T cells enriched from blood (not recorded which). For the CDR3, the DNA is TGTGCCAGCAGTTCCGGGACAGAGGGCTATAATTCACCCCTCCACTTT. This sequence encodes CASSSGTEGYNSPLHF.